One sample yielded the 22 T cell receptor beta chains listed below, sequenced in a study of post-analysis software for immune sequencing data. cDNA libraries of TCR beta carried unique molecular identifiers. TCRdb reprocessed the PCR reads with MiXCR, giving one entry per CDR3 protein. Here the sample spans about 770,000 distinct CDR3 sequences, roughly 50% being singletons. No antigen has been assigned to these receptors. Study-wide findings and caveats: Compared with controls, patients had more of about five TRBV segments, including TRBV5-6, TRBV5-1 and TRBV20-1.

The sample comprised blood. These receptors originate from a girl aged 5 to 17 with multiple sclerosis.

The J gene is TRBJ2-1, the V gene TRBV5-1, with 16 nucleotides matching TRBD2. V shed 4 bases and J 2 bases; nucleotides not matched to a gene: 6. The CDR3 is 18 residues long. Germline CDR1 reads SGHRS; CDR2 reads YFSETQ. DNA for the CDR3: TGCGCCAGCAGCCTGGGACTAGCGGGAGGGCTCGCCTACAATGAGCAGTTCTTC. This translates into CASSLGLAGGLAYNEQFF.

V usage is TRBV4-3 and J usage is TRBJ2-1; 9 bases align to TRBD1. The CDR3 consists of 17 residues. The germline CDR1 and CDR2 sequences are LGHNA and YSLEER. Trimming took 3 bases from V and 8 from J; bases not matched to a gene: 14. The CDR3: CASSQPGQGRGGHEQFF. The CDR3 DNA sequence: TGCGCCAGCAGCCAGCCGGGACAGGGAAGGGGGGGCCATGAGCAGTTCTTC.

This clonotype was counted between two and nine times. The V gene is TRBV6-5, the J gene TRBJ2-7, with TRBD1 matching over 9 bases. This CDR3 is 16 amino acids long. Germline V gene lookup returns CDR1 MNHEY and CDR2 SVGAGI. The V segment lost 0 bases and the J segment 3 bases; nucleotides outside the gene matches: 6. The chain's CDR3 is CASSYSFGTGIYEQYF. In DNA, the CDR3 is TGTGCCAGCAGTTACTCCTTCGGGACAGGGATCTACGAGCAGTACTTC.

Written as DNA, the CDR3 is TGTGCCAGCAGTTTAGAGGGGGACAGGGTCGGGCAGCCCCAGCATTTT. Its translation: CASSLEGDRVGQPQHF. The chain uses TRBV6-2 or TRBV6-3 and TRBJ1-5; 9 bases align to TRBD1. Germline CDR1 reads MNHEY; CDR2 reads SVGEGT. Trimming removed 4 bases from V and 7 bases from J; junction bases left unmatched: 11. This CDR3 has 16 residues.

This chain uses TRBV12-5 with TRBJ2-5; D is unresolved. Trimming took off 7 bases at V and 5 bases at J, with 5 bases between the two ends. Germline V gene lookup returns CDR1 LGHNT and CDR2 FRNRAP. The CDR3 extends over 10 amino acids. The CDR3 region is CASEGETQYF. The CDR3 nucleotides are TGTGCTAGTGAAGGGGAGACCCAGTACTTC.

Details on this clonotype: Germline is not matched at one junction end, which may reflect a read error. The chain combines TRBV11-3 with TRBJ2-1; TRBD2 might be the D (5 bases). The J call is doubtful: the DNA matches TRBJ2-7 better. The CDR3 covers 15 residues. Germline CDR1 is SGHNT and CDR2 is YENEEA. The CDR3: CTSSPIEGNYNEQYF. DNA of the CDR3: TGTACCAGCAGCCCCATAGAGGGAAACTACAATGAGCAGTACTTC.

This clonotype was counted between two and nine times. The rearrangement joins TRBV12-3 or TRBV12-4 to TRBJ2-5; perhaps TRBD2 as D (6 bases). Between the trimmed V and J ends, which lost 3 bases and 1 base, there was a span of 12 bases. The CDR3 length is 15 residues. The CDR3 DNA reads TGTGCCAGCAGTTTCGTCGGGGGAGCCCAAGAGACCCAGTACTTC. Translation gives CASSFVGGAQETQYF.

This clonotype has a handful of counts. The chain couples TRBV9 to TRBJ1-4, with 7 bases matching TRBD1. Germline trimming cut 0 bases from V and 7 bases from J; bases unmatched to any gene: 9. Germline V lookup: CDR1 SGDLS, CDR2 YYNGEE. The CDR3 is 16 residues long. CDR3 DNA: TGTGCCAGCAGCGTAGGTTCGAGACAGGGATTTGAAAAACTGTTTTTT. Translated: CASSVGSRQGFEKLFF.

The chain carries TRBV27 and TRBJ1-1; possibly TRBD1 for D (5 bases). With 8 bases removed from V and 1 base from J, the gap between germline ends came to 11 bases. CDR1 MNHEY and CDR2 SMNVEV come from the germline V gene (reference sequence). The CDR3 length is 13 residues. CDR3 DNA: TGTGCCAGCGGAACACAGGAGAACACTGAAGCTTTCTTT. Its protein is CASGTQENTEAFF.

The rearrangement joins TRBV7-9 to TRBJ2-7; tentative D call: TRBD2 (6 bases). V was cut by 6 bases and J by 7 bases, with 28 bases left in between. This CDR3 region has 17 residues. The germline V gene encodes CDR1 SEHNR and CDR2 FQNEAQ (reference sequence). The CDR3 here is CASRTSGGRGLGGEQYF. The CDR3 DNA reads TGTGCCAGCAGGACCTCCGGAGGCCGGGGTCTTGGGGGGGAGCAGTACTTC.

The chain is built from TRBV4-2 and TRBJ2-5, with a possible D match to TRBD2 (6 bases). The V gene's germline CDR1 is LGHNA and CDR2 YNFKEQ. The CDR3 totals 15 residues. The V gene lost 0 bases and the J gene lost 5 bases, with 13 bases spanning the gap. The CDR3: CASSQDLASVETQYF. The CDR3 DNA is TGTGCCAGCAGCCAAGATTTGGCTAGCGTCGAGACCCAGTACTTC.

This clonotype was counted a few times. The chain carries TRBV28 and TRBJ2-7, with TRBD1 identical over 8 bases. CDR3 length equals 15 residues. The junction had 3 bases not matched to a gene; V was cut back by 1 base and J by 1 base. CDR1 MDHEN and CDR2 SYDVKM come from the germline V gene. In nucleotides, the CDR3 is TGTGCCAGCAGTTTATCTCGGACAGGGTCCTACGAGCAGTACTTC. Encoded protein: CASSLSRTGSYEQYF.

The V gene is TRBV7-9, the J gene TRBJ1-6; 7 nucleotides align to TRBD1. V shed 5 bases, J shed 9 bases, and the junction held 7 bases outside the gene matches. The CDR3 length is 14 residues. CDR1 SEHNR and CDR2 FQNEAQ come from the germline V gene (reference sequence). CDR3 coding DNA: TGTGCCAGCAGCACCGGGACAGCTTCTTCACCCCTCCACTTT. Protein product: CASSTGTASSPLHF.

The chain is built from TRBV19 and TRBJ2-1; 14 nucleotides line up with TRBD2. The CDR3 contains 19 residues. J lost 5 bases, V lost 6 bases, and 15 bases had no gene match. CDR1 and CDR2 from the germline V gene are LNHDA and SQIVND (reference sequence). The CDR3 spells CASREKGLAGGKNDNEQFF. For the CDR3, the DNA is TGTGCCAGTAGGGAGAAAGGACTAGCGGGAGGAAAGAATGACAATGAGCAGTTCTTC.

This chain uses TRBV20-1 with TRBJ2-5; TRBD2 matches at 8 bases. Trimming removed 3 bases from V and 11 bases from J; junction bases left unmatched: 14. This CDR3 is built from 14 residues. Germline CDR1 reads DFQATT; CDR2 reads SNEGSKA (reference sequence). The CDR3 sequence: CSARASGTGREQYF. DNA of the CDR3: TGCAGTGCTAGGGCTAGCGGTACCGGGAGGGAGCAGTACTTC.

The rearrangement links TRBV5-1 to TRBJ2-1, with 9 nucleotides matching TRBD1. Germline values: CDR1 SGHRS, CDR2 YFSETQ. The CDR3 sequence is 15 residues long. Trimming removed 4 bases from V and 5 bases from J; junction bases left unmatched: 7. Here the CDR3 reads CASSPGTGKHNEQFF. Here the CDR3 DNA reads TGCGCCAGCAGCCCCGGGACAGGGAAGCACAATGAGCAGTTCTTC.

V gene TRBV29-1 combines with J gene TRBJ2-7; either TRBD1 or TRBD2 may supply D (6 bases each). The CDR3 sequence is 12 residues long. Germline V CDR1 and CDR2: SQVTM, ANQGSEA. V was trimmed by 3 bases and J by 5 bases, leaving 11 bases between them. The CDR3 loop is CSVDAGEDEQYF. The CDR3 nucleotides are TGCAGCGTTGATGCAGGGGAGGACGAGCAGTACTTC.

The CDR3 bases are TGTGCCAGCAGTTTACAGGGGGCGGGTTCACCCCTCCACTTT. Its protein is CASSLQGAGSPLHF. This chain links TRBV27 with TRBJ1-6; 8 bases fit TRBD1. Germline CDR1 reads MNHEY; CDR2 reads SMNVEV (reference sequence). Trimming cost V 2 bases and J 9 bases; bases outside gene matches: 3. The length of the CDR3 is 14 residues.

This clonotype showed up just a few times. For the CDR3, the DNA is TGCGCCAGCAGTCTCCCAGGGGGAAGAGGCACAGATACGCAGTATTTT. This gives the protein CASSLPGGRGTDTQYF. V gene TRBV5-1 combines with J gene TRBJ2-3; 7 nucleotides agree with TRBD1. Looked up from germline, CDR1 is SGHRS and CDR2 is YFSETQ. The CDR3 is 16 residues long. V dropped 5 bases and J dropped 1; count of bases not matched to a gene: 10.

This clonotype has only a few counts. The gene calls are TRBV7-3 and TRBJ2-1; 10 bases are a match to TRBD1. Germline loops: CDR1 SGHTA, CDR2 FQGTGA. This CDR3 region has 14 residues. The ends lost 5 bases at V and 9 bases at J; junction bases unmatched: 7. Written as DNA, the CDR3 is TGTGCCAGCAGCCCCCAGGGACAGGGGTTTGAGCAGTTCTTC. Amino acid sequence: CASSPQGQGFEQFF.

The chain links TRBV7-2 to TRBJ2-1; D gene ambiguous. CDR3 size: 15 residues. The V and J ends lost 5 bases and 8 bases respectively, with 19 bases between them. CDR1 SGHTA and CDR2 FQGNSA come from the germline V gene. CDR3: CASSPEFYHRDEQFF. The CDR3 DNA is TGTGCCAGCAGCCCCGAATTTTACCACCGAGATGAGCAGTTCTTC.

This clonotype was counted only a few times. The CDR3 loop is CASSYKGEGYTF. The CDR3 nucleotides read TGTGCCAGCAGTTACAAAGGGGAGGGCTACACCTTC. This rearrangement joins TRBV6-5 to TRBJ1-2, with TRBD1 as a possible D gene (5 bases). CDR3 length: 12 residues. Trimming shortened V by 2 bases and J by 8 bases, and 9 bases separated the two germline ends. Germline-derived CDR1 and CDR2 are MNHEY and SVGAGI.